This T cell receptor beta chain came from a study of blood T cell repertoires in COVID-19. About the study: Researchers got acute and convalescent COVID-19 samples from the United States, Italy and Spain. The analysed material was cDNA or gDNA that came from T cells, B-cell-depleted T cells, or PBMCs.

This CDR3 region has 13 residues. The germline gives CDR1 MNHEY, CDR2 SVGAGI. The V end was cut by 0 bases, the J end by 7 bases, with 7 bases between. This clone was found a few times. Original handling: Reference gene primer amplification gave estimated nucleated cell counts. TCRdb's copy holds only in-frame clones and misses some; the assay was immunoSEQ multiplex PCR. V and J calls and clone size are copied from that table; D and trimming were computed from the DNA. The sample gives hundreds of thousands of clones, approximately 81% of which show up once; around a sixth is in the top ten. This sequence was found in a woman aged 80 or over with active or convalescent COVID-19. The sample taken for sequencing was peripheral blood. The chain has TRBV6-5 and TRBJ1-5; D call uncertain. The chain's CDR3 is CASSYSGAQPQHF. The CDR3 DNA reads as TGTGCCAGCAGTTACTCGGGAGCCCAGCCCCAGCATTTT.